This entry features one T cell receptor (beta chain) sequence. The data derive from a study of technical replicates of blood from several donors. The method was immunoSEQ multiplex PCR; TCRdb's version includes in-frame clones alone and lacks a portion of them. Counted here are under 70,000 clones, approximately 91% occurring once; the ten biggest clones make up over 4%. From germline, CDR1 is MNHEY and CDR2 SVGAGI. This CDR3 spans 15 amino acids. V was cut by 6 bases and J by 0 bases, with 15 bases left in between. What was sequenced was PBMCs. The sequence derives from a human donor in good health. Some clones in this sample may be carry-over from other donors' samples. V usage is TRBV6-5 and J usage is TRBJ2-7, with D possibly matching TRBD2 (6 bases). The CDR3 DNA reads TGTGCCAGCAGCTCCGACGGGGGTCCCTCCTACGAGCAGTACTTC. This encodes CASSSDGGPSYEQYF.